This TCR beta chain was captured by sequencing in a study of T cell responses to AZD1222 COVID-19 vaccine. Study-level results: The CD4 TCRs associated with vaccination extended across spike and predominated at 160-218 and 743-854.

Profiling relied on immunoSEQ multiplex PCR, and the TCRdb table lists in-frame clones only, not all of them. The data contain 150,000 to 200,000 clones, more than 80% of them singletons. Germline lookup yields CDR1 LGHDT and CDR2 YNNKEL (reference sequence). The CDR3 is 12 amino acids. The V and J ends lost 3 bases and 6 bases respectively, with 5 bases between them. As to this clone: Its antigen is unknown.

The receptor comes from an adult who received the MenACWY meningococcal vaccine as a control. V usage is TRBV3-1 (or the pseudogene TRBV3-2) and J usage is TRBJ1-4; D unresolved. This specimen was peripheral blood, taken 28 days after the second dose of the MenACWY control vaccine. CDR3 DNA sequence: TGTGCCAGCAGCCAGAGGGATGAAAAACTGTTTTTT. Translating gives CASSQRDEKLFF.